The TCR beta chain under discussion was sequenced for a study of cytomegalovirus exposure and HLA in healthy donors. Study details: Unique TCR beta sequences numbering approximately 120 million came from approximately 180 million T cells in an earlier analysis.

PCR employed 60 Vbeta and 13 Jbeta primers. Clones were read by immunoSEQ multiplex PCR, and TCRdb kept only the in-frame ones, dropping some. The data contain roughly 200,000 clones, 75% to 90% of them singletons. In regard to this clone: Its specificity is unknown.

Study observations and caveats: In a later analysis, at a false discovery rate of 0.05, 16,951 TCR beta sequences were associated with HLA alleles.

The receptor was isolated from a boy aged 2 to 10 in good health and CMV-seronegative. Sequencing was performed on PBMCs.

The CDR3 sequence is CASSLSISERGAANEQFF. The CDR3 region has the DNA TGTGCCAGCAGCTTATCCATCTCAGAGCGGGGGGCGGCCAATGAGCAGTTCTTC. The gene calls are TRBV7-6 and TRBJ2-1; 9 positions agree with TRBD2. J gave up 6 bases and V 2 bases, and 14 bases lay outside the gene matches. Germline loops: CDR1 SGHVS, CDR2 FNYEAQ. The CDR3 extends over 18 amino acids. Full variable domain (outside the CDR3, taken from reference TRBV7-6 and TRBJ2-1): GAGVSQSPRYKVTKRGQDVALRCDPISGHVSLYWYRQALGQGPEFLTYFNYEAQQDKSGLPNDRFSAERPEGSISTLTIQRTEQRDSAMYRCASSLSISERGAANEQFFGPGTRLTVL.